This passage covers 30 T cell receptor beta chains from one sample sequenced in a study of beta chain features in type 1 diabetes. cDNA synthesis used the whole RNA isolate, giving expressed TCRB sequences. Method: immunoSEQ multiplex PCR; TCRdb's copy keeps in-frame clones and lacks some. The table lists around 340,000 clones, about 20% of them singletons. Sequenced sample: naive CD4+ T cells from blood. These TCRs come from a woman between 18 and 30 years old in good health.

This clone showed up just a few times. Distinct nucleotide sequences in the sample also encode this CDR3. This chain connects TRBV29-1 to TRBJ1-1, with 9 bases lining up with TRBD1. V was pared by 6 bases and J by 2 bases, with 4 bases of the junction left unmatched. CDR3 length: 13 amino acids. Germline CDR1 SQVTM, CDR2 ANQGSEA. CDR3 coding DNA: TGCAGCGTGGCGGACAGGGGAAACACTGAAGCTTTCTTT. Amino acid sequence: CSVADRGNTEAFF.

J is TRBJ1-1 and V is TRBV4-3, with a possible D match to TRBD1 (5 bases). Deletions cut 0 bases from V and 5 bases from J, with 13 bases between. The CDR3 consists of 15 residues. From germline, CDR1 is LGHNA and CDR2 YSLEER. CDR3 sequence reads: CASSQEAQGRTEAFF. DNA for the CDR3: TGCGCCAGCAGCCAAGAGGCCCAGGGTCGTACTGAAGCTTTCTTT.

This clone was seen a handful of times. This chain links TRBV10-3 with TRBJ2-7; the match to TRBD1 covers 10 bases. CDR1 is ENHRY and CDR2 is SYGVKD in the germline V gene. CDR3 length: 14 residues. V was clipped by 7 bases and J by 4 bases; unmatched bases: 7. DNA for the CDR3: TGTGCCATCAAACCGGGACAGGGGTCTTACGAGCAGTACTTC. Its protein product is CAIKPGQGSYEQYF.

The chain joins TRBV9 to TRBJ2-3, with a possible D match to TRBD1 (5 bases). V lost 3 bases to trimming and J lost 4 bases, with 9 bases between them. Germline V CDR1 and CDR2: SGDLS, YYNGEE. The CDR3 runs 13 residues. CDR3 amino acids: CASSATRADTQYF. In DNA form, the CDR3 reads TGTGCCAGCAGCGCCACCAGGGCAGATACGCAGTATTTT.

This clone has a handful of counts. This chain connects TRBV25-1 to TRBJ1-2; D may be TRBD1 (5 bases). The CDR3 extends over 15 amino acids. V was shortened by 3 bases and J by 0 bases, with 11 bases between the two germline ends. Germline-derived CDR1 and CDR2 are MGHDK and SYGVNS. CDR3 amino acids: CASSDGALTNYGYTF. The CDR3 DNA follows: TGTGCCAGCAGTGATGGGGCTTTAACTAACTATGGCTACACCTTC.

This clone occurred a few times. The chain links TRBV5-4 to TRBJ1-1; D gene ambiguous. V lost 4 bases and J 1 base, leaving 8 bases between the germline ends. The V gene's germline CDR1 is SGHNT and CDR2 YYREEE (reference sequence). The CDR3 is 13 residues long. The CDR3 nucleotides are TGTGCCAGCAGCCGTCCTCCGAACACTGAAGCTTTCTTT. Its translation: CASSRPPNTEAFF.

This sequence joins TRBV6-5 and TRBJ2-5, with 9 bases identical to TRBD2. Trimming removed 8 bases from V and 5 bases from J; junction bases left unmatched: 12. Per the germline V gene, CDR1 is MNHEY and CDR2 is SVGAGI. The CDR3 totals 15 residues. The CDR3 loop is CASRRGREGRETQYF. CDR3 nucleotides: TGTGCCAGCCGAAGAGGGCGGGAGGGAAGGGAGACCCAGTACTTC.

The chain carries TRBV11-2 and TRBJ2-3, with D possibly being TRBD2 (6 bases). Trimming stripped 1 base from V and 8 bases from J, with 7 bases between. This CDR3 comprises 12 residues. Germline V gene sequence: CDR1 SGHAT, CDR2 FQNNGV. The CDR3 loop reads CASSLAGGTQYF. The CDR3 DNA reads TGTGCCAGCAGCTTAGCCGGGGGTACGCAGTATTTT.

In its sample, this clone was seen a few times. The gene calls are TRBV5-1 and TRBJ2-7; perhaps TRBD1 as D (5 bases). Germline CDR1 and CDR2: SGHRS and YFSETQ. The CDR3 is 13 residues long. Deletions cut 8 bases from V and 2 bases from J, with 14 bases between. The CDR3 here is CASGRQGPYEQYF. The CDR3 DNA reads TGCGCCAGTGGGCGCCAGGGCCCCTACGAGCAGTACTTC.

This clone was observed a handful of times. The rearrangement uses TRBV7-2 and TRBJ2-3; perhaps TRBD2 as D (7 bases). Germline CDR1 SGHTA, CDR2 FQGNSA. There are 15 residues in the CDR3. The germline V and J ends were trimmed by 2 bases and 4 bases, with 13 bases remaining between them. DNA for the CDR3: TGTGCCAGCAGCTTAAGGGGGAGGGCCCCAGATACGCAGTATTTT. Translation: CASSLRGRAPDTQYF.

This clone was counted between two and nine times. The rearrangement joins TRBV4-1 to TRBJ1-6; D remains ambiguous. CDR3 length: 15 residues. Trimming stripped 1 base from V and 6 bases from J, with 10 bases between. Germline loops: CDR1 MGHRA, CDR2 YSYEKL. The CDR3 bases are TGCGCCAGCAGCCAAGTTGGGCTGTCTAATTCACCCCTCCACTTT. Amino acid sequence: CASSQVGLSNSPLHF.

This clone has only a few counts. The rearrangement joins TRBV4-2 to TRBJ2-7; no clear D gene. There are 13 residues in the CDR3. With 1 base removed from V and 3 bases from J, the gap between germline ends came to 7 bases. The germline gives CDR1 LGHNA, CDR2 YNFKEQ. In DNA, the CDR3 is TGTGCCAGCAGCCAAGGGGCCTACTACGAGCAGTACTTC. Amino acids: CASSQGAYYEQYF.

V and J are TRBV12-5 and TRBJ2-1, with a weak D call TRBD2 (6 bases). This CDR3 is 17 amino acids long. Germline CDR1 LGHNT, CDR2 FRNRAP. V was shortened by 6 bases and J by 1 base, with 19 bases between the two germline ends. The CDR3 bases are TGTGCTAGTGGGGGCCCGAGTGGAGGGAGTTCCTACAATGAGCAGTTCTTC. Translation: CASGGPSGGSSYNEQFF.

The CDR3: CASSLSTDTEAFF. The CDR3 DNA sequence: TGTGCCAGCAGCTTAAGTACGGACACTGAAGCTTTCTTT. V usage is TRBV7-9 and J usage is TRBJ1-1; D unresolved. The ends were cut back, 2 bases at V and 3 bases at J, with 7 bases in the middle. Germline V CDR1 and CDR2: SEHNR, FQNEAQ (reference sequence). CDR3 length: 13 residues.

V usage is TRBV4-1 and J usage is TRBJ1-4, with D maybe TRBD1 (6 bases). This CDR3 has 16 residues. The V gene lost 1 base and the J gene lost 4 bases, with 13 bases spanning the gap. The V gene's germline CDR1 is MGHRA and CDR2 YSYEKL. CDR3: CASSQGQGGRNEKLFF. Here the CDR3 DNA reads TGCGCCAGCAGCCAAGGACAAGGGGGACGTAATGAAAAACTGTTTTTT.

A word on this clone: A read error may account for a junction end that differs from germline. The chain's CDR3 is CASSARGTEQFF. Written as DNA, the CDR3 is TGTGCTAGCAGCGCCAGGGGGACTGAGCAGTTCTTC. This sequence joins TRBV7-7 and TRBJ2-1, with 7 bases fitting TRBD1. Germline CDR1 and CDR2: SSHAT and FNYEAQ (reference sequence). The CDR3 covers 12 residues. Combining the CDR3 with reference TRBV7-7 and TRBJ2-1 gives the whole variable domain GAGVSQSPRYKVTKRGQDVTLRCDPISSHATLYWYQQALGQGPEFLTYFNYEAQPDKSGLPSDRFSAERPEGSISTLTIQRTEQRDSAMYRCASSARGTEQFFGPGTRLTVL.

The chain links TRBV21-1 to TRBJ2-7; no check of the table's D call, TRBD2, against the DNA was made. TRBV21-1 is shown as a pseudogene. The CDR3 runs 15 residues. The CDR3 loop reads CASSRRLAGVLEQYF. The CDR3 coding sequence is TGTGCCAGCAGCAGAAGACTAGCGGGAGTTTTGGAGCAGTACTTC.

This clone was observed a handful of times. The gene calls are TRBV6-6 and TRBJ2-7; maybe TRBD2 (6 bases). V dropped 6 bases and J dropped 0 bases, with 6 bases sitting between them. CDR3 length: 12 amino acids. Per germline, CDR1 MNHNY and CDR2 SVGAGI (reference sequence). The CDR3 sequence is CASRDYSYEQYF. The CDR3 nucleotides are TGTGCCAGCAGGGACTACTCCTACGAGCAGTACTTC.

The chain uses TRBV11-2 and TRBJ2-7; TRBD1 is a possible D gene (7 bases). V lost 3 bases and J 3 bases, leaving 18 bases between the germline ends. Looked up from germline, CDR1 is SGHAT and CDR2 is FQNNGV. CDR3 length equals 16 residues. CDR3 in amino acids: CASSFPRGESDYEQYF. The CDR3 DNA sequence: TGTGCCAGCAGCTTCCCCAGGGGGGAATCCGACTACGAGCAGTACTTC. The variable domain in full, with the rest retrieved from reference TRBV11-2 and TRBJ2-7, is EAGVAQSPRYKIIEKRQSVAFWCNPISGHATLYWYQQILGQGPKLLIQFQNNGVVDDSQLPKDRFSAERLKGVDSTLKIQPAKLEDSAVYLCASSFPRGESDYEQYFGPGTRLTVT.

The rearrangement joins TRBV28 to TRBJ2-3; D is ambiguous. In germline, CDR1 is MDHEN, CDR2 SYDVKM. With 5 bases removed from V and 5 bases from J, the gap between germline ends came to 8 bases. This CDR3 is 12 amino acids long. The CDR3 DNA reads TGTGCCAGCAGTCTCCCTAGAGATACGCAGTATTTT. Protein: CASSLPRDTQYF.

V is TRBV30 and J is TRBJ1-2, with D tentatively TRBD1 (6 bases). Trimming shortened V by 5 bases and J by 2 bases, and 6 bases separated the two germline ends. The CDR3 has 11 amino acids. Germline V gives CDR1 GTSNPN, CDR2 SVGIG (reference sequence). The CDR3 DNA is TGTGCCTGGGGGACAAACTATGGCTACACCTTC. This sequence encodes CAWGTNYGYTF.

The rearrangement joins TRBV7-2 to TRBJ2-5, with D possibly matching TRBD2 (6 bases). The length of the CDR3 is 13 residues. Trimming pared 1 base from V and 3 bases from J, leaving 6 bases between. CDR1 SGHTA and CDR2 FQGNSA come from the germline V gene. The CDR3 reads CASSLVAEETQYF. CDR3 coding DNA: TGTGCCAGCAGCTTAGTAGCGGAAGAGACCCAGTACTTC.

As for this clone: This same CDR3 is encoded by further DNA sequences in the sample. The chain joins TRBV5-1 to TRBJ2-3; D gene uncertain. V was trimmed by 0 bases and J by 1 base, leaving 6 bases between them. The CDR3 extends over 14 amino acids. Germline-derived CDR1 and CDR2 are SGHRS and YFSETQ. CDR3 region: CASSLDRGTDTQYF. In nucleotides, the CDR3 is TGCGCCAGCAGCTTGGACAGAGGCACAGATACGCAGTATTTT.

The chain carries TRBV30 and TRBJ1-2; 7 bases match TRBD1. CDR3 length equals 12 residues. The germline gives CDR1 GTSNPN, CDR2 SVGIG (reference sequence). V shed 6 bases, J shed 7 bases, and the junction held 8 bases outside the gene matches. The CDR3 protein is CACPEGAGGYTF. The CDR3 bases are TGTGCCTGCCCGGAGGGGGCCGGTGGCTACACCTTC.

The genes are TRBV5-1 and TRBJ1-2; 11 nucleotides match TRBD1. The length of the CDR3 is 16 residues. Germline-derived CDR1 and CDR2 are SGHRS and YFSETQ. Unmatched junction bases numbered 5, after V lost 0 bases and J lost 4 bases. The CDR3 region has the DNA TGCGCCAGCAGCTTGGCCCGGACAGGGGGCAGCTATGGCTACACCTTC. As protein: CASSLARTGGSYGYTF.

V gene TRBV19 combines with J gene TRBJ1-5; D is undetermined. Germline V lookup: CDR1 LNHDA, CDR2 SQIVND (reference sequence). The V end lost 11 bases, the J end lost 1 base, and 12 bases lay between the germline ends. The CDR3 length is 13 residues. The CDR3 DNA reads TGTGCCGCCAGTAAGGAGAGCAATCAGCCCCAGCATTTT. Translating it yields CAASKESNQPQHF.

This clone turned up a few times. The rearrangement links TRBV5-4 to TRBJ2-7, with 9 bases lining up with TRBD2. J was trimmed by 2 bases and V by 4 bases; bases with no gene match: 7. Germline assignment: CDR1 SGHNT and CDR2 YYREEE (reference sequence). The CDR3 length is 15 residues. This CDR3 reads CASSQGLANPYEQYF. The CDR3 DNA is TGTGCCAGCAGCCAGGGACTAGCCAACCCCTACGAGCAGTACTTC.

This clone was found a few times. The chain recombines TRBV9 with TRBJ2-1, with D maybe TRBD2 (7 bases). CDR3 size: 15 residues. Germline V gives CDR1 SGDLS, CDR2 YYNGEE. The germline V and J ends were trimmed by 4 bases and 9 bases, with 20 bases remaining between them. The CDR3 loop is CASSIGWGGPGEQFF. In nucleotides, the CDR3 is TGTGCCAGCAGCATTGGTTGGGGGGGGCCGGGTGAGCAGTTCTTC.

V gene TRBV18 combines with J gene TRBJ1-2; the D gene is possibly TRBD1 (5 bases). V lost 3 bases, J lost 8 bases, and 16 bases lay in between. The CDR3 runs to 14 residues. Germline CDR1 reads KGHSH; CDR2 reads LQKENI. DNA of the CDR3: TGTGCCAGCTCACCGACCGGGGGGGTCGGCGGCTACACCTTC. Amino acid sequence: CASSPTGGVGGYTF.

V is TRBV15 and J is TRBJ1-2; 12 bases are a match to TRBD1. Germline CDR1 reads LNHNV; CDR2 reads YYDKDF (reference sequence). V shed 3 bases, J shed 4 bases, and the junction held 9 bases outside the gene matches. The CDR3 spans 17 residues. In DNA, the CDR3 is TGTGCCACCAGCAGTCACCGGGACAGGGGGCGAGGCTATGGCTACACCTTC. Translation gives CATSSHRDRGRGYGYTF.